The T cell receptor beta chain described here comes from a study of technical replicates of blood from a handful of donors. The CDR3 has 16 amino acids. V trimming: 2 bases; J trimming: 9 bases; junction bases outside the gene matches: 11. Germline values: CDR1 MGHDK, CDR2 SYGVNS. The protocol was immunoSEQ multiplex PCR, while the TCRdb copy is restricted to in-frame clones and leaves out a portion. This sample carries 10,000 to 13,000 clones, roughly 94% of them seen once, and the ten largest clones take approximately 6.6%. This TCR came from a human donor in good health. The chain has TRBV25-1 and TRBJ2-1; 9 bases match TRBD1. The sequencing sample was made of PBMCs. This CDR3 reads CASSEHPGQGVGEQFF. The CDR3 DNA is TGTGCCAGCAGTGAACACCCGGGACAGGGCGTTGGTGAGCAGTTCTTC.